Included here is one T cell receptor beta chain sequence, with context. Participant age was roughly 18 to 90 years, and participants resided in roughly 24 US areas. The study assigned cohorts using participant-reported clinical history. This sample is part of a study of blood T cell repertoires in COVID-19. Study overall: The samples span acute and convalescent COVID-19 from the United States, Italy and Spain.

In the authors' workflow: Estimates of nucleated cell counts were drawn from the amplification of reference gene primers. Only in-frame clones appear in the TCRdb table, and some are missing; sequencing was by immunoSEQ multiplex PCR. The DNA gave D and trimming, while V, J and clone size come from that table. Among hundreds of thousands of clones listed, around nine tenths were seen once. This CDR3 is 12 amino acids long. The germline gives CDR1 MNHEY, CDR2 SVGAGI. V lost 9 bases and J 0 bases, leaving 8 bases between the germline ends. This receptor was taken from a woman between 18 and 30 years old who had been exposed to COVID-19. Sequenced input: PBMCs or T cells enriched from blood (not recorded which). The chain joins TRBV6-5 to TRBJ1-2; no reliable D call. The CDR3, as DNA: TGTGCCAGTAGATCGGCTAACTATGGCTACACCTTC. This sequence encodes CASRSANYGYTF.